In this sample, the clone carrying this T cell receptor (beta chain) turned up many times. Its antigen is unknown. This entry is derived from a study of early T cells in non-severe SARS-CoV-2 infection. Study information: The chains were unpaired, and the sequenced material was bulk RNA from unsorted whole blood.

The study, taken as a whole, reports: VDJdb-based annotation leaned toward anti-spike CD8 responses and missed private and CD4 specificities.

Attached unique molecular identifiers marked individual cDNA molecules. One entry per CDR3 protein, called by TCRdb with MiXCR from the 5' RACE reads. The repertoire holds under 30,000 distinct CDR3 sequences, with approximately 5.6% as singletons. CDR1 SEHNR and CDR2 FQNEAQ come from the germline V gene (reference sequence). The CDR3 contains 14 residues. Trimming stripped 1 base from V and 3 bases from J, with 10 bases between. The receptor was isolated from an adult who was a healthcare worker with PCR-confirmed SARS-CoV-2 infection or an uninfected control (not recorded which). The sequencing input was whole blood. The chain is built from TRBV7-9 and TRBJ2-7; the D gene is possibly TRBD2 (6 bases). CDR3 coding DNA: TGTGCCAGCAGCTTAGTCGGGGGAGACTACGAGCAGTACTTC. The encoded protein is CASSLVGGDYEQYF.